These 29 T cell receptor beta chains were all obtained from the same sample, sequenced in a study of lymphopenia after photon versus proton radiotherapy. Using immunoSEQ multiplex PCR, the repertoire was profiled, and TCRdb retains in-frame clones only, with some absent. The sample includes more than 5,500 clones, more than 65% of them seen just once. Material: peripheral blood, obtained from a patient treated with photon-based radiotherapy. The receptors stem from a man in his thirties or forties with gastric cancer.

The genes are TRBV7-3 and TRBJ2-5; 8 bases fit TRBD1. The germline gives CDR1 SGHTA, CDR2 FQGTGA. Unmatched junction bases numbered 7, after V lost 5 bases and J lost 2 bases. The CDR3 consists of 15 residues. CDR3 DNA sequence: TGTGCCAGCAGCCCCGGACAGGGACCTCAAGAGACCCAGTACTTC. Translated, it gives CASSPGQGPQETQYF.

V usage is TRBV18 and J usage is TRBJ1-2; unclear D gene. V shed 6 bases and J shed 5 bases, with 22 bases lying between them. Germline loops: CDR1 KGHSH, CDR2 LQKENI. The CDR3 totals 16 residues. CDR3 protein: CASSQEIRAESYGYTF. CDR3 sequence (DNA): TGTGCCAGCTCCCAAGAGATTAGGGCTGAATCGTATGGCTACACCTTC.

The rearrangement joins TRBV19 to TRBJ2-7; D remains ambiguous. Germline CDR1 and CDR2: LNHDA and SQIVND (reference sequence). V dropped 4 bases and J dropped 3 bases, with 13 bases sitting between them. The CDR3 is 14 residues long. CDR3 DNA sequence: TGTGCCAGTAGTAGGAACGGAGATGGCTACGAGCAGTACTTC. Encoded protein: CASSRNGDGYEQYF.

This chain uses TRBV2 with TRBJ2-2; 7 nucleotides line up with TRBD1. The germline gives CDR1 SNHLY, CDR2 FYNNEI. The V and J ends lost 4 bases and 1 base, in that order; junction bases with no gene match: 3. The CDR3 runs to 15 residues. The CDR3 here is CASSARTGNTGELFF. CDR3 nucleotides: TGTGCCAGCAGTGCCCGGACAGGGAACACCGGGGAGCTGTTTTTT.

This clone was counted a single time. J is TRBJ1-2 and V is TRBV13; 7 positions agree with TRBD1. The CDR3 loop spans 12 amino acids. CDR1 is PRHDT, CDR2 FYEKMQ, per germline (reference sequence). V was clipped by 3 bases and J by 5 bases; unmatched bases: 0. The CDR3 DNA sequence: TGTGCCAGCAGCTTGACAGGGTATGGCTACACCTTC. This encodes CASSLTGYGYTF.

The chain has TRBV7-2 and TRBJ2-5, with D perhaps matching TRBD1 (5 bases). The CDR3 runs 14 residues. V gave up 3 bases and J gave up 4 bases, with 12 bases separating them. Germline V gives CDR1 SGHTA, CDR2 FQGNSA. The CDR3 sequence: CASSFTGRGETQYF. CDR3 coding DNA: TGTGCCAGCAGCTTTACAGGAAGAGGAGAGACCCAGTACTTC.

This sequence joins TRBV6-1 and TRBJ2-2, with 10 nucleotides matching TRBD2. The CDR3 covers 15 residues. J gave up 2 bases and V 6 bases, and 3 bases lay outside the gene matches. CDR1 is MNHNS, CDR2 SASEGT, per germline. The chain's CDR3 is CASRILAGNTGELFF. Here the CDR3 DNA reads TGTGCCAGCAGGATACTAGCGGGAAACACCGGGGAGCTGTTTTTT.

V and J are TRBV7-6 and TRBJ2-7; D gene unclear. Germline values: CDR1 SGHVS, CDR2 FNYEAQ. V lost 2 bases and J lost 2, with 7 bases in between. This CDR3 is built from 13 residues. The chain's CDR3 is CASSLHETYEQYF. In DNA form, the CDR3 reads TGTGCCAGCAGCTTACACGAAACCTACGAGCAGTACTTC. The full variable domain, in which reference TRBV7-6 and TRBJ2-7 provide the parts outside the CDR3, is GAGVSQSPRYKVTKRGQDVALRCDPISGHVSLYWYRQALGQGPEFLTYFNYEAQQDKSGLPNDRFSAERPEGSISTLTIQRTEQRDSAMYRCASSLHETYEQYFGPGTRLTVT.

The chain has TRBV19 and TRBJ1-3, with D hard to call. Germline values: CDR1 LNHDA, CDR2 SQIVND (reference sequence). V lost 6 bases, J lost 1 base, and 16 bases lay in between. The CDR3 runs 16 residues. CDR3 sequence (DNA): TGTGCCAGTAGCCCTACGAGGTTATTTTCTGGAAACACCATATATTTT. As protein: CASSPTRLFSGNTIYF.

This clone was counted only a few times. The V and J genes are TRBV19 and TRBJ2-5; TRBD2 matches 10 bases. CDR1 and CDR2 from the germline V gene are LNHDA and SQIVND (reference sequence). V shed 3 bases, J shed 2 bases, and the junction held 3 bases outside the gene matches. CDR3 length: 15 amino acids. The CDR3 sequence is CASSIPSGGQETQYF. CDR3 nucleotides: TGTGCCAGTAGTATTCCTAGCGGGGGTCAAGAGACCCAGTACTTC.

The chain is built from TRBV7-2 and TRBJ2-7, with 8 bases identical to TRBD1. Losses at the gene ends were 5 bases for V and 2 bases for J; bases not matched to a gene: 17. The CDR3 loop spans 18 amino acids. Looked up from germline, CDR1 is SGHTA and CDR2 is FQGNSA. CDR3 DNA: TGTGCCAGCAGCCCCCGGGACAGGTCGACAACAAAACCCTACGAGCAGTACTTC. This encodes CASSPRDRSTTKPYEQYF.

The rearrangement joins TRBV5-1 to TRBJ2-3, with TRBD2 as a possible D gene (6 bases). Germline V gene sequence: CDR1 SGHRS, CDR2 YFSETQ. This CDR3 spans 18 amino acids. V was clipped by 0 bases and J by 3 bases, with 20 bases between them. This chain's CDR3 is CASSLAPGEGLSTDTQYF. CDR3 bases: TGCGCCAGCAGCTTGGCACCGGGGGAAGGACTATCTACAGATACGCAGTATTTT.

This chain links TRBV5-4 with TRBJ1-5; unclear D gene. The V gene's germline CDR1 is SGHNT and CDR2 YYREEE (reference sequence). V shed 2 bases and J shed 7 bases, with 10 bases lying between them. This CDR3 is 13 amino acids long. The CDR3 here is CASSLDVEQPQHF. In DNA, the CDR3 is TGTGCCAGCAGCTTAGATGTGGAACAGCCCCAGCATTTT.

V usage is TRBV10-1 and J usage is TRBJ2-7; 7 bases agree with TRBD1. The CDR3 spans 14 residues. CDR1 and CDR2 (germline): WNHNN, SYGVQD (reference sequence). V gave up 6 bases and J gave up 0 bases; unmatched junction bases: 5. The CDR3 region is CASSPGQYSYEQYF. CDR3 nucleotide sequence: TGCGCCAGCAGCCCGGGACAGTACTCCTACGAGCAGTACTTC.

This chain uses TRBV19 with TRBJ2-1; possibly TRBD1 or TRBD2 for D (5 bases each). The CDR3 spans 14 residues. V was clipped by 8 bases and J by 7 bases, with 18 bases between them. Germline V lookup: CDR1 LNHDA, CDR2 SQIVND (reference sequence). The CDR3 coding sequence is TGTGCCAGTGGGGTAATTGGGGGTGGAAATGAGCAGTTCTTC. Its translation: CASGVIGGGNEQFF.

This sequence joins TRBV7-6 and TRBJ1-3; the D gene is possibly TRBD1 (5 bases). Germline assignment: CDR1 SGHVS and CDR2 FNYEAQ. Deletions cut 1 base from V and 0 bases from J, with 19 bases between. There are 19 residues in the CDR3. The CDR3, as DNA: TGTGCCAGCAGCTTAGAGTTTCCCGGGACTACGGCCTCTGGAAACACCATATATTTT. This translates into CASSLEFPGTTASGNTIYF.

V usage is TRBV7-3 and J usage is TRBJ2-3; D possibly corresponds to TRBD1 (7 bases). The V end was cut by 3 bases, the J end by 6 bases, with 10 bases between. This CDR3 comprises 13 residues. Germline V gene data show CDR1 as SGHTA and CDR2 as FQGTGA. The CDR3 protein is CASSFRGADTQYF. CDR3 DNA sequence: TGTGCCAGCAGCTTCAGGGGGGCGGATACGCAGTATTTT.

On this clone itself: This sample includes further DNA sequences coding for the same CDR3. The CDR3 bases are TGTGCCACCAGCAGGGACTATGCGGGCGAAAAACTGTTTTTT. Encoded protein: CATSRDYAGEKLFF. This chain links TRBV15 with TRBJ1-4, with no clear D. Germline CDR1 and CDR2: LNHNV and YYDKDF (reference sequence). The V gene lost 3 bases and the J gene lost 8 bases, with 13 bases spanning the gap. The CDR3 spans 14 residues.

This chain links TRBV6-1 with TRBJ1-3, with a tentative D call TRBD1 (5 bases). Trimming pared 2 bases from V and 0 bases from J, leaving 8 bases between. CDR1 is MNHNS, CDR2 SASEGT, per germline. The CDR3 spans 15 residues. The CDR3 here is CASSERQYSGNTIYF. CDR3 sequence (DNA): TGTGCCAGCAGTGAAAGACAGTACTCTGGAAACACCATATATTTT.

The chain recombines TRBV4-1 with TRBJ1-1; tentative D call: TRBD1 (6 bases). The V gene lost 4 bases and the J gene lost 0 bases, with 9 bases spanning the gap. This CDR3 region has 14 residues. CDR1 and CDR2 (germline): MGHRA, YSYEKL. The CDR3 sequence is CASSLGQLNTEAFF. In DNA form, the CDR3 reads TGCGCCAGCAGCCTCGGACAGTTGAACACTGAAGCTTTCTTT.

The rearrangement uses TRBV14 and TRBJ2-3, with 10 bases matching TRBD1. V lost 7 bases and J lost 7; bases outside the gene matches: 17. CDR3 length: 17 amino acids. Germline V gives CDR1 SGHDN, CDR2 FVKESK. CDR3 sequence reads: CASIQGRLDRGFHTQYF. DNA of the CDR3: TGTGCCAGCATTCAGGGAAGGTTGGACAGGGGGTTTCATACGCAGTATTTT.

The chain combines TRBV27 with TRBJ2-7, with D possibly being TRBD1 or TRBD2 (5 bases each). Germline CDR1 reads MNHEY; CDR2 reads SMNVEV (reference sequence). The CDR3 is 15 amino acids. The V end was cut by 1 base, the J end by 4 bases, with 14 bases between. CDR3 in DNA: TGTGCCAGCAGTTTATTCGGGACGGGTCGATACGAGCAGTACTTC. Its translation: CASSLFGTGRYEQYF.

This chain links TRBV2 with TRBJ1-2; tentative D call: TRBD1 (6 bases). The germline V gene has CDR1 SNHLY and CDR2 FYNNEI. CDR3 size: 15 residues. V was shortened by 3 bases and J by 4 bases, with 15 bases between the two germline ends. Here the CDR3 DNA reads TGTGCCAGCAGTGAGGGGGCAGAGAGTGGCTATGGCTACACCTTC. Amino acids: CASSEGAESGYGYTF.

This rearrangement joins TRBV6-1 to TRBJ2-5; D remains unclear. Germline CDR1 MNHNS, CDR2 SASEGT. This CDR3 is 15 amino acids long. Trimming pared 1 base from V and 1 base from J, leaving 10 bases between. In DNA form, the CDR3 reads TGTGCCAGCAGTGAAGGACGGTCGGTCCAAGAGACCCAGTACTTC. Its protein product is CASSEGRSVQETQYF.

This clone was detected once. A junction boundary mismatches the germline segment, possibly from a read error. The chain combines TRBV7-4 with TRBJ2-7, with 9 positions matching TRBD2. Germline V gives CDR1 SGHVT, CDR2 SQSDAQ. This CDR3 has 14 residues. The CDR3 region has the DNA TGTGCCAGCAGCCTAGCGGGGTTTCCCTACGAGCAGTACTTC. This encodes CASSLAGFPYEQYF.

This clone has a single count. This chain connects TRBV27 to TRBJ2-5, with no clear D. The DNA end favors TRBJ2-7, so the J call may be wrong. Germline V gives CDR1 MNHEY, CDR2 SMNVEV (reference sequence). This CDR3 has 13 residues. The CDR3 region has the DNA TGTGCCAGCAGTTTCGATAAAGGCTACGAGCAGTACTTC. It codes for CASSFDKGYEQYF.

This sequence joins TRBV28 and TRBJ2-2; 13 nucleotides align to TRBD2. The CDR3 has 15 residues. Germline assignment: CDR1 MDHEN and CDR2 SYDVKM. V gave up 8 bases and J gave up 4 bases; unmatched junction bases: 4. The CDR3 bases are TGTGCCAGCCAGACTAGCGGGAGGACCACCGGGGAGCTGTTTTTT. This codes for CASQTSGRTTGELFF. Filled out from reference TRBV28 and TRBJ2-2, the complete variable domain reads DVKVTQSSRYLVKRTGEKVFLECVQDMDHENMFWYRQDPGLGLRLIYFSYDVKMKEKGDIPEGYSVSREKKERFSLILESASTNQTSMYLCASQTSGRTTGELFFGEGSRLTVL.

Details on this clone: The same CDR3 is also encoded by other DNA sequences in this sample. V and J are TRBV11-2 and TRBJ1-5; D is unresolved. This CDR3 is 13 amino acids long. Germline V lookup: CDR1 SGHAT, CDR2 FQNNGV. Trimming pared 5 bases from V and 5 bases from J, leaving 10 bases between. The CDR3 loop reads CASSLIRDQPQHF. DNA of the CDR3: TGTGCCAGCAGCCTCATAAGGGATCAGCCCCAGCATTTT. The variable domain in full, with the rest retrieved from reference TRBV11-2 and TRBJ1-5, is EAGVAQSPRYKIIEKRQSVAFWCNPISGHATLYWYQQILGQGPKLLIQFQNNGVVDDSQLPKDRFSAERLKGVDSTLKIQPAKLEDSAVYLCASSLIRDQPQHFGDGTRLSIL.

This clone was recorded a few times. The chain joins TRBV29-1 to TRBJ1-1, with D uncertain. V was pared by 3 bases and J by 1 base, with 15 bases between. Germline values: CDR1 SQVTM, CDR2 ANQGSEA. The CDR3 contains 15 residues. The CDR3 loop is CSVDWIGFRNTEAFF. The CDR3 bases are TGCAGCGTTGATTGGATAGGGTTCAGGAACACTGAAGCTTTCTTT.